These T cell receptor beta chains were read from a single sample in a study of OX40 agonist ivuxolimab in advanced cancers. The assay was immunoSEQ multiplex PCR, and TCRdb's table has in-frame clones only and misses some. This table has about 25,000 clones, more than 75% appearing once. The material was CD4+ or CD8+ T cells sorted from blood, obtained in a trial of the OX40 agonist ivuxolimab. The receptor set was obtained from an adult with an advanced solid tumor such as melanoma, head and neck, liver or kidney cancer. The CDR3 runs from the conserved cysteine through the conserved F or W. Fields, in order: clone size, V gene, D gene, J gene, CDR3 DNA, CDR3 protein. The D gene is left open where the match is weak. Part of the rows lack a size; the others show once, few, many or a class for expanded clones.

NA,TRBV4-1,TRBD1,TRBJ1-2,TGCGCCAGCAGCCAGCCAACCGGACAGGTGGGTACCGGCTACACCTTC,CASSQPTGQVGTGYTF
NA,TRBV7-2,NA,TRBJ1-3,TGTGCCAGCAGCTTAGTCAGCTCTGGAAACACCATATATTTT,CASSLVSSGNTIYF
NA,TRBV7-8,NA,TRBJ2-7,TGTGCCAGCAGCCTCTTGGGACGGTCCGGGTACGAGCAGTACTTC,CASSLLGRSGYEQYF
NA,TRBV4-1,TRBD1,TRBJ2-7,TGCGCCAGCAGCAACCCTAACAGGGGGCCCAGGTACGAGCAGTACTTC,CASSNPNRGPRYEQYF
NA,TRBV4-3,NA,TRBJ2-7,TGCGCCAGCAGCCAGGGCCTTTTAGGGAACTCCTACGAGCAGTACTTC,CASSQGLLGNSYEQYF
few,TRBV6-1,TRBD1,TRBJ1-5,TGTGCCAGCAGAACAGGACAGGGGGGCCAGCCCCAGCATTTT,CASRTGQGGQPQHF
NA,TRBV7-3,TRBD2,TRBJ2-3,TGTGCCAGCAGCTTACGGGGGGGCACAGATACGCAGTATTTT,CASSLRGGTDTQYF
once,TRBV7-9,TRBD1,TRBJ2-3,TGTGCCAGCAGCTTCGGACAGGGGCGCGCAGATACGCAGTATTTT,CASSFGQGRADTQYF
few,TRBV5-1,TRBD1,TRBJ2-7,TGCGCCAGCAGCTTTTCAGGGGGCTCCTACGAGCAGTACTTC,CASSFSGGSYEQYF
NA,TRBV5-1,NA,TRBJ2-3,TGCGCCAGCAGCTTGGATCCAAGCCCTCGGGCAGATACGCAGTATTTT,CASSLDPSPRADTQYF
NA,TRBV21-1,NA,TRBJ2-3,NA,CASSGGVGTGNCTDTQYF
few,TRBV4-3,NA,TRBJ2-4,TGCGCCAGCAGTCTCGGACAGAGGAACATTCAGTACTTC,CASSLGQRNIQYF
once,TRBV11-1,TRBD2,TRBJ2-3,TGTGCCAGCAGCTGGACTAGCGGGATTCGCACAGATACGCAGTATTTT,CASSWTSGIRTDTQYF
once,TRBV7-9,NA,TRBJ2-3,TGTGCCAGCAGCTTTTGGGACGGCACAGATACGCAGTATTTT,CASSFWDGTDTQYF
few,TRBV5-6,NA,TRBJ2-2,TGTGCCAGCAGCTTGGGTGAGACAGAAAGCCCCCGGGAGCTGTTTTTT,CASSLGETESPRELFF
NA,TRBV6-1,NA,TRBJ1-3,TGTGCCAGCAGCCCCTCACCAGGAAACACCATATATTTT,CASSPSPGNTIYF
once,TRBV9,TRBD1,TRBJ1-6,TGTGCCAGCAGCCCTTGGGACAGCAATTCACCCCTCCACTTT,CASSPWDSNSPLHF
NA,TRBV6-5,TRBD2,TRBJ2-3,TGTGCCACTAGCGGGAGGGCCGATACGCAGTATTTT,CATSGRADTQYF
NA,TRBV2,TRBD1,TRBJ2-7,TGTGCCAGCAGGGACAGGGAATCTAGGGCCGAGCAGTACTTC,CASRDRESRAEQYF
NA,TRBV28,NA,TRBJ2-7,TGTGCCAGCTACTCTTCAGGGGTACGGGGTCAGTACTTC,CASYSSGVRGQYF
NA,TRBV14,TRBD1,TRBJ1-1,TGTGCCAGCAGTTCCGGGGCAGGGGGCCGTACTGAAGCTTTCTTT,CASSSGAGGRTEAFF
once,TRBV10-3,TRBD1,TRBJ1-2,TGTGCCATCAACCAGGGGGAGGGGAACTATGGCTACACCTTC,CAINQGEGNYGYTF
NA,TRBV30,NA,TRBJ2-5,TGTGCCTGGAGGAAACAGGGAGGAGAGACCCAGTACTTC,CAWRKQGGETQYF
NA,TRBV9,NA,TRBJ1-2,TGTGCCAGCAGCGTAGATAACAGGGAGAACGGCTACACCTTC,CASSVDNRENGYTF
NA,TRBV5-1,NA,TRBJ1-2,TGCGCCAGCAGCCCCAATGACTATGGCTACACCTTC,CASSPNDYGYTF
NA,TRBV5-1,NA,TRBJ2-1,TGCGCCAGCAGCTTGGCCTCGACTAGTAGTGAGCAGTTCTTC,CASSLASTSSEQFF
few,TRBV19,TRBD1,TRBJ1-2,TGTGCCAGTAGCGACCTTCGGGATGGGACAGGGTATGGCTACACCTTC,CASSDLRDGTGYGYTF
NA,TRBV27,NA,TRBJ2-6,TGTGCCAGCACGCGTCTGGGTTACTCTGGGGCCAACGTCCTGACTTTC,CASTRLGYSGANVLTF
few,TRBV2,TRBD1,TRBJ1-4,TGTGCCAGCAGTGGGGACAGGGTAACGCAAAAACTGTTTTTT,CASSGDRVTQKLFF
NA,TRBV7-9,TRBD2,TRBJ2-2,TGTGCCAGCAGCTTCCGACTAGCGGGACAAACCGGGGAGCTGTTTTTT,CASSFRLAGQTGELFF
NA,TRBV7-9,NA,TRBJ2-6,TGTGCCAGCAGCTTCGTCCAGGGGACTACAGGGGCCAACGTCCTGACTTTC,CASSFVQGTTGANVLTF
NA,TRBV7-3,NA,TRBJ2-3,TGTGCCAGCAGCTTAGGCGCTAGGGGGTTAGATACGCAGTATTTT,CASSLGARGLDTQYF
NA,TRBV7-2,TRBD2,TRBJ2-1,TGTGCCAGCACCCCCCGGCTAGCGGGGGATGGTGAGCAGTTCTTC,CASTPRLAGDGEQFF
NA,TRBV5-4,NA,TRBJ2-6,TGTGCCAGCAGCTCCCAGGATTCTGGGGCCAACGTCCTGACTTTC,CASSSQDSGANVLTF
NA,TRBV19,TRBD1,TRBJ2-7,TGTGCCAGTTCCCCTTCCGGACAGGGAACCTACGAGCAGTACTTC,CASSPSGQGTYEQYF
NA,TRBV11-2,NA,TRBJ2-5,TGTGCCAGCAGCCCGACGAGGACTAAACAAGAGACCCAGTACTTC,CASSPTRTKQETQYF
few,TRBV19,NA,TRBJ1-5,TGTGCCAGTAGTATTTTCAGGAGCAGCAATCAGCCCCAGCATTTT,CASSIFRSSNQPQHF
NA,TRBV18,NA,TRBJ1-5,TGTGCCAGCTCACCCCAGGGGAGCAATCAGCCCCAGCATTTT,CASSPQGSNQPQHF
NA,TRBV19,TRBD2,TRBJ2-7,TGTGCCAGTAGTAGTAGCGGGAGTAAGTCCTACGAGCAGTACTTC,CASSSSGSKSYEQYF
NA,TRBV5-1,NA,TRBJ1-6,TGCGCCAGCAGCTTGGAGGTCAATTCACCCCTCCACTTT,CASSLEVNSPLHF
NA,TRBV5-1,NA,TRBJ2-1,TGCGCCAGCAGCTGGGACGGGAACAATGAGCAGTTCTTC,CASSWDGNNEQFF
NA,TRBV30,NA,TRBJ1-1,TGTGCCTGGAGTGTTTGGGGGGGGAATGAAGCTTTCTTT,CAWSVWGGNEAFF
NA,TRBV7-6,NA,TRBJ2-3,TGTGCCAGCAGCCAGGGGACTTCCCAGGATACGCAGTATTTT,CASSQGTSQDTQYF
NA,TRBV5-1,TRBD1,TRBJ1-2,TGCGCCAGCAGCTCAAAGGGACAGGGGGTGAAAGACTATGGCTACACCTTC,CASSSKGQGVKDYGYTF
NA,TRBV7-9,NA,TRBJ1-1,TGTGCCAGCAGCCCCTCTTACACTGAAGCTTTCTTT,CASSPSYTEAFF
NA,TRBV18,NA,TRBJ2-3,TGTGCCAGCTCTCAACAGGACACAGATACGCAGTATTTT,CASSQQDTDTQYF
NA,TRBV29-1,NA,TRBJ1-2,TGCAGCGTTGAAGGGGGATTCCCTATCTATGGCTACACCTTC,CSVEGGFPIYGYTF
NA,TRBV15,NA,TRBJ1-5,TGTGCCACCAGCAGAGCGGGAGATAGCAATCAGCCCCAGCATTTT,CATSRAGDSNQPQHF
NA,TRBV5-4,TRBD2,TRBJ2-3,TGTGCCAGCAGCGCGCCCACCGGGACTAGCGGGGTTAGCACAGATACGCAGTATTTT,CASSAPTGTSGVSTDTQYF
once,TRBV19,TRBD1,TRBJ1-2,TGTGCCAGTAGTAATCCGGGACAGATCTATGGCTACACCTTC,CASSNPGQIYGYTF
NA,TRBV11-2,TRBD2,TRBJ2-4,TGTGCCAGCAGCCCGGGACTAGCGAACATTCAGTACTTC,CASSPGLANIQYF
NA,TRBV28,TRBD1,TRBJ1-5,TGTGCCAGCAGTTCTAGGACAGGGGGCATGGAGCCCCAGCATTTT,CASSSRTGGMEPQHF
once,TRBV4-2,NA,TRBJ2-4,TGTGCCAGCAGCCAAGTCTCGGGGGTAGCCAAAAACATTCAGTACTTC,CASSQVSGVAKNIQYF